The 29 T cell receptor beta chains below were found in one sample sequenced in a study of cytomegalovirus exposure and HLA in healthy donors. It was with 60 Vbeta and 13 Jbeta primers that the PCR ran. Method: immunoSEQ multiplex PCR; TCRdb's copy keeps in-frame clones and lacks some. The profile shows about 110,000 clones, roughly 80% of them singletons. Sequenced input: PBMCs. These receptors were taken from a man younger than 45 in good health and CMV-seropositive.

This chain joins TRBV27 and TRBJ2-1, with TRBD2 identical over 11 bases. Looked up from germline, CDR1 is MNHEY and CDR2 is SMNVEV (reference sequence). CDR3 size: 16 residues. V lost 5 bases to trimming and J lost 7 bases; unmatched junction nucleotides: 10. The CDR3 sequence is CASSLIAGGPRNEQFF. The CDR3 DNA sequence: TGTGCCAGCAGTCTGATAGCGGGAGGGCCGCGGAATGAGCAGTTCTTC.

This clone appeared once. The gene calls are TRBV28 and TRBJ1-2; 7 bases align to TRBD1. This CDR3 has 16 residues. CDR1 is MDHEN and CDR2 is SYDVKM in the germline V gene. Trimming at V came to 7 bases and at J to 3 bases, leaving 14 bases not matched to a gene. The chain's CDR3 is CASTPSHGRGDYGYTF. CDR3 nucleotide sequence: TGTGCCAGCACTCCTTCCCACGGCAGGGGGGACTATGGCTACACCTTC.

The chain is built from TRBV6-6 and TRBJ2-3; 7 bases match TRBD2. The V gene end was trimmed by 7 bases and the J gene end by 2 bases; junction bases not matched to a gene: 6. The CDR3 runs 14 residues. In germline, CDR1 is MNHNY, CDR2 SVGAGI (reference sequence). The chain's CDR3 is CASIPSGYTDTQYF. The CDR3 DNA is TGTGCCAGCATCCCTAGCGGATACACAGATACGCAGTATTTT.

This sequence joins TRBV7-3 and TRBJ1-6; no definite D call. The germline V gene has CDR1 SGHTA and CDR2 FQGTGA. The CDR3 runs to 15 residues. With 5 bases removed from V and 10 bases from J, the gap between germline ends came to 18 bases. The CDR3 DNA reads as TGTGCCAGCAGCCCCTACCCGGGGTTGAAATCACCCCTCCACTTT. Encoded protein: CASSPYPGLKSPLHF.

This sequence joins TRBV5-1 and TRBJ2-7, with 8 bases that match TRBD1. The CDR3 is 13 residues long. Germline CDR1 reads SGHRS; CDR2 reads YFSETQ. Trimming cost V 3 bases and J 2 bases; bases outside gene matches: 1. The CDR3 protein is CASSWTGTYEQYF. CDR3 nucleotide sequence: TGCGCCAGCAGCTGGACAGGGACCTACGAGCAGTACTTC.

The chain couples TRBV28 to TRBJ1-2, with D possibly TRBD1 on 5 matching bases. The CDR3 runs to 16 residues. V was shortened by 1 base and J by 0 bases, with 12 bases between the two germline ends. CDR1 MDHEN and CDR2 SYDVKM come from the germline V gene. The CDR3 here is CASSLSFAGTNYGYTF. DNA for the CDR3: TGTGCCAGCAGTTTATCCTTTGCAGGGACTAACTATGGCTACACCTTC.

The CDR3 spells CASSVLASVYNEQFF. Here the CDR3 DNA reads TGTGCCAGCAGCGTACTCGCTAGCGTATACAATGAGCAGTTCTTC. This chain uses TRBV9 with TRBJ2-1; TRBD2 might be the D (6 bases). Germline V gene lookup returns CDR1 SGDLS and CDR2 YYNGEE. Trimming shortened V by 1 base and J by 4 bases, and 12 bases separated the two germline ends. The CDR3 sequence is 15 residues long.

The rearrangement joins TRBV5-4 to TRBJ2-1; TRBD2 agrees at 9 bases. The CDR3 loop spans 16 amino acids. With V trimmed by 0 bases and J by 8 bases, 9 bases remained unmatched. Germline assignment: CDR1 SGHNT and CDR2 YYREEE (reference sequence). CDR3: CASSLGGGRAGDEQFF. The DNA for the CDR3 is TGTGCCAGCAGCTTGGGTGGCGGGAGGGCCGGGGATGAGCAGTTCTTC.

This clone was counted between two and nine times. V is TRBV13 and J is TRBJ2-1; no definite D call. The CDR3 runs 14 residues. V dropped 6 bases and J dropped 0 bases, with 9 bases sitting between them. Germline lookup yields CDR1 PRHDT and CDR2 FYEKMQ (reference sequence). This CDR3 reads CASSSVSSYNEQFF. The DNA for the CDR3 is TGTGCCAGCAGTTCCGTCAGCTCCTACAATGAGCAGTTCTTC.

This clone has a handful of counts. The same CDR3 can be traced to other DNA sequences in this sample. The rearrangement joins TRBV28 to TRBJ1-2; possibly TRBD1 for D (5 bases). V dropped 3 bases and J dropped 6 bases, with 8 bases sitting between them. Germline values: CDR1 MDHEN, CDR2 SYDVKM. This CDR3 region has 12 residues. The DNA for the CDR3 is TGTGCCAGCAGTTTTGGGGGGGATGGCTACACCTTC. This gives the protein CASSFGGDGYTF.

The chain has TRBV5-1 and TRBJ2-7; TRBD1 aligns across 9 bases. Germline lookup yields CDR1 SGHRS and CDR2 YFSETQ. The CDR3 length is 15 residues. With 3 bases clipped from V and 2 bases from J, the junction kept 6 bases outside the gene matches. CDR3 nucleotides: TGCGCCAGCAGCTCTCAGGGACAGGGAACCTACGAGCAGTACTTC. Its translation is CASSSQGQGTYEQYF.

This chain connects TRBV30 to TRBJ1-6; 9 bases align to TRBD1. J was trimmed by 1 base and V by 4 bases; bases with no gene match: 5. Germline CDR1 GTSNPN, CDR2 SVGIG (reference sequence). CDR3 length equals 16 residues. Written as DNA, the CDR3 is TGTGCCTGGACCCGGGACAGGGCTTCCTATAATTCACCCCTCCACTTT. Amino acid sequence: CAWTRDRASYNSPLHF. The entire variable domain, with the rest obtained from reference TRBV30 and TRBJ1-6, is as follows: SQTIHQWPATLVQPVGSPLSLECTVEGTSNPNLYWYRQAAGRGLQLLFYSVGIGQISSEVPQNLSASRPQDRQFILSSKKLLLSDSGFYLCAWTRDRASYNSPLHFGNGTRLTVT.

This clone has just one count. The chain uses TRBV7-9 and TRBJ2-7; D gene unclear. Trimming pared 4 bases from V and 3 bases from J, leaving 4 bases between. The CDR3 is 11 residues long. CDR1 is SEHNR and CDR2 is FQNEAQ in the germline V gene (reference sequence). The CDR3 DNA reads TGTGCCAGCAGCTCCCGCTACGAGCAGTACTTC. It encodes CASSSRYEQYF.

This clone occurred a few times. The genes are TRBV30 and TRBJ1-5; no clear D gene. Trimming took off 2 bases at V and 6 bases at J, with 11 bases between the two ends. This CDR3 is built from 13 residues. The germline gives CDR1 GTSNPN, CDR2 SVGIG (reference sequence). Written as DNA, the CDR3 is TGTGCCTGGAGTCCAGGATTGGGTCAGCCCCAGCATTTT. Amino acids: CAWSPGLGQPQHF.

DNA for the CDR3: TGTGCCTGGATCGTAACGGACAGGCGCTCCCCCTATGGCTACACCTTC. This gives the protein CAWIVTDRRSPYGYTF. V is TRBV30 and J is TRBJ1-2; 7 bases align to TRBD1. V lost 4 bases to trimming and J lost 4 bases; unmatched junction nucleotides: 15. The CDR3 is 16 amino acids. The germline gives CDR1 GTSNPN, CDR2 SVGIG (reference sequence). Full variable domain (missing parts from reference TRBV30 and TRBJ1-2): SQTIHQWPATLVQPVGSPLSLECTVEGTSNPNLYWYRQAAGRGLQLLFYSVGIGQISSEVPQNLSASRPQDRQFILSSKKLLLSDSGFYLCAWIVTDRRSPYGYTFGSGTRLTVV.

The chain uses TRBV5-1 and TRBJ2-7; TRBD1 matches at 7 bases. The germline gives CDR1 SGHRS, CDR2 YFSETQ. Germline trimming cut 4 bases from V and 6 bases from J; bases unmatched to any gene: 7. This CDR3 is 13 amino acids long. The CDR3 here is CASSKRQGGEQYF. The DNA of the CDR3 is TGCGCCAGCAGCAAGAGACAGGGCGGCGAGCAGTACTTC.

The chain uses TRBV5-1 and TRBJ1-2, with D unclear. Germline-derived CDR1 and CDR2 are SGHRS and YFSETQ. The CDR3 spans 14 residues. Trimming took 0 bases from V and 7 from J, leaving 13 bases between them. In DNA form, the CDR3 reads TGCGCCAGCAGCTTGGAAACGGGTACCCGTGGCTACACCTTC. Translating it yields CASSLETGTRGYTF. Full variable domain (missing parts from reference TRBV5-1 and TRBJ1-2): KAGVTQTPRYLIKTRGQQVTLSCSPISGHRSVSWYQQTPGQGLQFLFEYFSETQRNKGNFPGRFSGRQFSNSRSEMNVSTLELGDSALYLCASSLETGTRGYTFGSGTRLTVV.

This chain uses TRBV29-1 with TRBJ2-1; 7 nucleotides line up with TRBD2. V trimming: 4 bases; J trimming: 8 bases; junction bases outside the gene matches: 14. The CDR3 runs to 15 residues. Per germline, CDR1 SQVTM and CDR2 ANQGSEA. CDR3 loop: CSVAGGGRAVYEQFF. The CDR3 DNA follows: TGCAGCGTTGCCGGTGGGGGGAGGGCAGTCTATGAGCAGTTCTTC.

The chain carries TRBV5-4 and TRBJ2-1; tentatively, D is TRBD2 (5 bases). The germline V gene encodes CDR1 SGHNT and CDR2 YYREEE (reference sequence). Trimming pared 1 base from V and 7 bases from J, leaving 9 bases between. The CDR3 has 13 residues. The CDR3 here is CASSLRPGNEQFF. The CDR3 DNA follows: TGTGCCAGCAGCTTGCGACCGGGAAATGAGCAGTTCTTC.

The chain uses TRBV9 and TRBJ2-1; TRBD2 matches 7 bases. Unmatched junction bases numbered 11, after V lost 0 bases and J lost 5 bases. CDR1 is SGDLS and CDR2 is YYNGEE in the germline V gene. The length of the CDR3 is 17 residues. CDR3 protein: CASSVGLGGGSHNEQFF. As DNA, the CDR3 is TGTGCCAGCAGCGTAGGTTTGGGGGGGGGTAGTCACAATGAGCAGTTCTTC.

The chain is built from TRBV2 and TRBJ1-6; TRBD1 matches 8 bases. This CDR3 is 14 amino acids long. The J segment lost 10 bases and the V segment lost 6 bases, leaving 8 bases of the junction unmatched. Looked up from germline, CDR1 is SNHLY and CDR2 is FYNNEI. DNA of the CDR3: TGTGCCAGCAGCGGCAGGGGGCAGGGGTCACCCCTCCACTTT. Translating gives CASSGRGQGSPLHF.

This rearrangement joins TRBV4-1 to TRBJ1-2; weak D call: TRBD1 (6 bases). The V gene lost 0 bases and the J gene lost 0 bases, with 17 bases spanning the gap. This CDR3 has 18 residues. The germline CDR1 and CDR2 sequences are MGHRA and YSYEKL. CDR3 amino acids: CASSQDDRPRVANYGYTF. CDR3 nucleotides: TGCGCCAGCAGCCAAGACGACAGGCCGAGGGTAGCTAACTATGGCTACACCTTC.

The CDR3 region has the DNA TGCGCCAGCAGCCAAGATCTTGGGGGGGCCCAGTACTTC. Protein sequence: CASSQDLGGAQYF. J is TRBJ2-5 and V is TRBV4-1, with 7 nucleotides matching TRBD2. Per germline, CDR1 MGHRA and CDR2 YSYEKL. Losses at the gene ends were 0 bases for V and 9 bases for J; bases not matched to a gene: 4. The CDR3 sequence is 13 residues long.

Points on this clone: Germline is not matched at one junction end, which may reflect a read error. V is TRBV4-1 and J is TRBJ1-1; the D gene is possibly TRBD1 (5 bases). This CDR3 region has 13 residues. From germline, CDR1 is MGHRA and CDR2 YSYEKL. In DNA, the CDR3 is TGCGCCAGCAGCTTGAGGTGGGGCACTGAAGCTCTCTTT. It specifies CASSLRWGTEALF.

The gene calls are TRBV5-1 and TRBJ1-1; no clear D. This CDR3 is built from 15 residues. V lost 0 bases and J lost 0, with 9 bases in between. CDR1 is SGHRS and CDR2 is YFSETQ in the germline V gene. The CDR3 loop reads CASSLVGLVNTEAFF. For the CDR3, the DNA is TGCGCCAGCAGCTTGGTCGGGTTGGTGAACACTGAAGCTTTCTTT.

The chain combines TRBV5-4 with TRBJ2-7; the D gene is possibly TRBD2 (6 bases). Germline V lookup: CDR1 SGHNT, CDR2 YYREEE (reference sequence). V was pared by 4 bases and J by 0 bases, with 14 bases between. CDR3 length equals 15 residues. The CDR3 DNA reads as TGTGCCAGCAGCGAATCCGGGAGAAGCTCCTACGAGCAGTACTTC. Its protein product is CASSESGRSSYEQYF.

The chain is built from TRBV5-1 and TRBJ2-7; D is perhaps TRBD2 (5 bases). The CDR3 spans 13 residues. V was clipped by 0 bases and J by 3 bases, with 7 bases between them. Per the germline V gene, CDR1 is SGHRS and CDR2 is YFSETQ. The DNA for the CDR3 is TGCGCCAGCAGCTTGGTCGGAGGCTACGAGCAGTACTTC. This translates into CASSLVGGYEQYF.

Only one count was recorded for this clone. This chain links TRBV10-3 with TRBJ1-1; 8 bases map to TRBD1. Germline V gene sequence: CDR1 ENHRY, CDR2 SYGVKD. Losses at the gene ends were 9 bases for V and 4 bases for J; bases not matched to a gene: 13. The CDR3 totals 15 residues. This chain's CDR3 is CAIRQGTVFGTEAFF. The CDR3 DNA follows: TGTGCCATAAGACAGGGGACCGTTTTCGGCACTGAAGCTTTCTTT.

The chain uses TRBV7-2 and TRBJ2-2; 9 bases are a match to TRBD2. In germline, CDR1 is SGHTA, CDR2 FQGNSA. V lost 5 bases and J lost 6; bases outside the gene matches: 4. CDR3 length: 14 residues. The CDR3 loop reads CASSRAGGAGELFF. The DNA of the CDR3 is TGTGCCAGCAGCCGAGCGGGAGGTGCCGGGGAGCTGTTTTTT.